This T cell receptor beta chain was identified in a study of T cells in Graves' hyperthyroidism and ophthalmopathy. This CDR3 has 15 amino acids. Germline V gives CDR1 MNHEY, CDR2 SVGAGI. Amplification yielded TCR beta CDR3 regions, with RNA transcripts as the source. The primer set for the first-round RT-PCR of the TCR CDR3 was HTBI. TCRdb itself ran the multiplex PCR reads through MiXCR, one entry per CDR3 protein. In the table there are about 520,000 distinct CDR3 sequences, roughly 20% of which are singletons. This clonotype showed up many times. A junction boundary mismatches the germline segment, possibly from a read error.

The specimen was blood. This sequence originates from a man aged 18 to 35 with Graves' hyperthyroidism. This rearrangement joins TRBV6-5 to TRBJ1-1, with D hard to call. The CDR3 here is CASSYGRASNTEAFF. CDR3 DNA: TGCGCCAGCAGTTACGGACGGGCGTCGAACACTGAAGCTTTCTTT.